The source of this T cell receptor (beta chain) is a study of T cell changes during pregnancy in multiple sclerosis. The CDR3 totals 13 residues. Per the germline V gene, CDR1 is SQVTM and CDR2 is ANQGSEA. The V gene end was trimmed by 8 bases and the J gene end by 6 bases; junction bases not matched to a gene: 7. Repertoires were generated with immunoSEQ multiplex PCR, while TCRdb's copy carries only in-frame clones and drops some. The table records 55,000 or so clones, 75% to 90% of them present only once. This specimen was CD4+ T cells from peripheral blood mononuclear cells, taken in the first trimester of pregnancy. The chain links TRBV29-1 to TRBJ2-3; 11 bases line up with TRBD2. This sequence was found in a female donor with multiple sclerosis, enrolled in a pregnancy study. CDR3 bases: TGCAGCTTCGGGACTAGCGGTTACGATACGCAGTATTTT. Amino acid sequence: CSFGTSGYDTQYF.